These T cell receptor beta chains were read from a single sample in a study of T-cell memory formation after mild COVID-19. TCRdb re-analysed the 5' RACE reads in MiXCR, keeping a single row per CDR3 protein. The table records 95,000 to 120,000 distinct CDR3 sequences, roughly a sixth of them present only once. The source material was PBMCs or a T cell subset sorted from them (not recorded which). These receptors all come from a young man who had mild COVID-19 (a few samples of this study predate the infection). Cell type and time point are not known. Both conserved end residues are part of each CDR3. D genes are given only for firm matches. A clone size is listed for some rows: how often the clone was seen (once, few, many), or a class if it is expanded.

J gene,clone size,V gene,D gene,CDR3 protein,CDR3 DNA
TRBJ1-1,-,TRBV7-9,TRBD1,CASSSKSGGTEAFF,TGTGCCAGCAGCTCCAAGTCAGGGGGCACTGAAGCTTTCTTT
TRBJ1-2,-,TRBV7-8,TRBD1,CASSLPPAGTGVGYTF,TGTGCCAGCAGCTTACCTCCAGCGGGGACAGGGGTAGGCTACACCTTC
TRBJ2-7,few,TRBV7-2,TRBD1,CASSAQGALYEQYF,TGTGCCAGCAGCGCACAGGGGGCTCTCTACGAGCAGTACTTC
TRBJ1-6,-,TRBV12-3/TRBV12-4,-,CASRSDWAPLHF,TGTGCCAGCAGGTCCGACTGGGCACCCCTCCACTTT
TRBJ2-1,few,TRBV6-2/TRBV6-3,-,CASSYAGTEQFF,TGTGCCAGCAGTTACGCCGGGACAGAGCAGTTCTTC
TRBJ2-6,-,TRBV6-6,-,CASSPGFAGANVLTF,TGTGCCAGCAGCCCAGGGTTCGCCGGGGCCAACGTCCTGACTTTC
TRBJ2-1,-,TRBV20-1,-,CSARVVANYNEQFF,TGCAGTGCTAGAGTGGTAGCGAACTACAATGAGCAGTTCTTC
TRBJ2-3,-,TRBV10-1,-,CASSESAATDTQYF,TGCGCCAGCAGTGAGTCAGCAGCCACAGATACGCAGTATTTT
TRBJ1-2,-,TRBV7-2,-,CASSPGQALYGYTF,TGTGCCAGCAGCCCCGGGCAGGCCCTTTACGGCTACACCTTC
TRBJ2-3,-,TRBV7-9,-,CASRRVGGTDTQYF,TGTGCCAGCAGACGCGTAGGGGGCACAGATACGCAGTATTTT
TRBJ1-5,-,TRBV5-6,-,CASSFINQPQHF,TGTGCCAGCAGCTTCATAAATCAGCCCCAGCATTTT
TRBJ2-1,-,TRBV20-1,TRBD2,CSPPGLAGGTYNEQFF,TGCAGTCCGCCGGGACTAGCGGGGGGTACCTACAATGAGCAGTTCTTC
TRBJ2-3,many,TRBV5-5,-,CASSLDHLRDTQYF,TGTGCCAGCAGCTTGGACCACCTCCGTGATACGCAGTATTTT
TRBJ1-4,-,TRBV4-2,-,CASSQEARRANEKLFF,TGTGCCAGCAGCCAAGAAGCTCGGAGGGCTAATGAAAAACTGTTTTTT
TRBJ2-6,few,TRBV20-1,-,CSAATPPGANVLTF,TGCAGTGCTGCAACTCCGCCCGGGGCCAACGTCCTGACTTTC
TRBJ2-3,few,TRBV5-1,-,CASSLSTVLSTDTQYF,TGCGCCAGCAGCTTATCGACGGTGCTCAGCACAGATACGCAGTATTTT
TRBJ1-1,-,TRBV12-3/TRBV12-4,-,CASSLERGWTEAFF,TGTGCCAGCAGTTTAGAGCGGGGCTGGACTGAAGCTTTCTTT
TRBJ1-1,-,TRBV28,-,CASSTNSGRTTEAFF,TGTGCCAGCAGTACCAACAGTGGGCGGACCACTGAAGCTTTCTTT
TRBJ2-2,-,TRBV18,-,CASSPWRSGELFF,TGTGCCAGCTCACCATGGCGGAGCGGGGAGCTGTTTTTT
TRBJ1-2,-,TRBV5-6,-,CASSLVGSRPGYTF,TGTGCCAGCAGCTTGGTTGGCTCCCGTCCTGGCTACACCTTC
TRBJ2-3,-,TRBV10-3,-,CAISESPGANTQYF,TGTGCCATCAGTGAGTCCCCCGGCGCCAATACGCAGTATTTT
TRBJ2-3,many,TRBV28,TRBD1,CASSSRQGRGTDTQYF,TGTGCCAGCAGTTCCCGACAGGGTCGTGGGACAGATACGCAGTATTTT
TRBJ1-1,-,TRBV18,-,CASSPGAGTEAFF,TGTGCCAGCTCTCCAGGGGCTGGCACTGAAGCTTTCTTT
TRBJ2-5,many,TRBV5-1,TRBD2,CASSSISRGTGETQYF,TGCGCCAGCAGCTCGATTTCGCGGGGGACGGGAGAGACCCAGTACTTC
TRBJ2-5,few,TRBV20-1,-,CSVSGGGQETQYF,TGCAGTGTGTCAGGAGGGGGTCAAGAGACCCAGTACTTC
TRBJ2-3,few,TRBV19,-,CASSPARLTDTQYF,TGTGCCAGTAGTCCTGCCAGACTCACAGATACGCAGTATTTT
TRBJ2-3,-,TRBV4-3,TRBD2,CASSQGRGLAGGDTQYF,TGCGCCAGCAGCCAAGGGAGGGGACTAGCGGGGGGTGATACGCAGTATTTT
TRBJ1-2,few,TRBV9,-,CASSTLGDNGYTF,TGTGCCAGCAGCACCCTGGGCGACAATGGCTACACCTTC
TRBJ2-4,few,TRBV4-2,TRBD2,CASSQNSGGAKLAKNIQYF,TGTGCCAGCAGCCAAAATAGCGGGGGGGCTAAACTAGCCAAAAACATTCAGTACTTC
TRBJ2-7,few,TRBV3-1,-,CASSQHRGYEQYF,TGTGCCAGCAGCCAACATCGGGGATACGAGCAGTACTTC
TRBJ2-1,-,TRBV6-2/TRBV6-3,-,CASSFYSPRWDEQFF,TGTGCCAGCAGTTTTTACTCCCCCCGGTGGGATGAGCAGTTCTTC
TRBJ1-1,-,TRBV7-2,-,CASSLLIRAAEAFF,TGTGCCAGCAGCTTATTAATCCGAGCAGCTGAAGCTTTCTTT
TRBJ1-2,-,TRBV3-1,TRBD1,CASSQEDRGYTF,TGTGCCAGCAGCCAGGAAGACAGGGGATACACCTTC
TRBJ1-1,-,TRBV7-9,-,CASRSHGDTEAFF,TGTGCCAGCAGGTCCCATGGGGACACTGAAGCTTTCTTT
TRBJ2-5,many,TRBV7-2,-,CASSQEPRGGRKTQYF,TGTGCCAGCAGCCAAGAGCCCAGGGGTGGGAGAAAGACCCAGTACTTC
TRBJ1-1,few,TRBV20-1,TRBD1,CSARAASGGKGNTEAFF,TGCAGTGCTAGAGCCGCGTCAGGGGGCAAAGGGAACACTGAAGCTTTCTTT
TRBJ1-2,few,TRBV25-1,-,CASAAAFGYTF,TGTGCCAGCGCTGCCGCTTTTGGCTACACCTTC
TRBJ2-3,few,TRBV20-1,TRBD2,CSAPSAGGRADTQYF,TGCAGTGCTCCATCGGCGGGGGGGAGGGCAGATACGCAGTATTTT
TRBJ1-4,-,TRBV25-1,-,CASSEQGLNEKLFF,TGTGCCAGCAGTGAACAGGGTCTCAATGAAAAACTGTTTTTT
TRBJ2-5,few,TRBV10-3,TRBD1,CATGQPRETQYF,TGTGCCACGGGACAGCCCAGGGAGACCCAGTACTTC
TRBJ1-1,-,TRBV2,-,CASSKPGQNTEAFF,TGTGCCAGCAGTAAACCAGGGCAAAACACTGAAGCTTTCTTT
TRBJ2-1,few,TRBV5-1,-,CASSLDPGNEQFF,TGCGCCAGCAGCTTGGACCCGGGCAATGAGCAGTTCTTC
TRBJ2-2,-,TRBV5-1,-,CASSLSPANTGELFF,TGCGCCAGCAGCTTGAGTCCGGCGAACACCGGGGAGCTGTTTTTT
TRBJ2-4,-,TRBV25-1,-,CASSEFLAKNIQYF,TGTGCCAGCAGTGAATTCCTAGCCAAAAACATTCAGTACTTC
TRBJ1-1,-,TRBV11-2,-,CASSLDAGGTEAFF,TGTGCCAGCAGCTTAGATGCGGGGGGCACTGAAGCTTTCTTT
TRBJ2-3,-,TRBV12-3/TRBV12-4,TRBD2,CASGLAGGPYTQYF,TGTGCCAGCGGACTAGCGGGGGGCCCATATACGCAGTATTTT